The entry below describes one TCR beta chain. TCRdb's copy holds only in-frame clones and misses some; the assay was immunoSEQ multiplex PCR. The top ten clones hold under 0.5% of a sample with tens of thousands of clones, around 94% of them seen once. The data are from a study of technical replicates of blood from several donors. The ends lost 1 base at V and 9 bases at J; junction bases unmatched: 6. This CDR3 comprises 15 residues. CDR1 and CDR2 from the germline V gene are SGHDN and FVKESK. The chain recombines TRBV14 with TRBJ2-4, with 10 bases fitting TRBD2. The sequencing input was T cells isolated from PBMCs. The clonotype comes from a human donor in good health. CDR3 residues: CASSQASGGFTIQYF. The CDR3 DNA follows: TGTGCCAGCAGCCAAGCTAGCGGGGGTTTTACCATTCAGTACTTC.